This T cell receptor beta chain was captured by sequencing in a study of cytomegalovirus exposure and HLA in healthy donors (dated 2017 in TCRdb). For the study in its entirety: An earlier analysis of around 600 of the donors reported approximately 290 Gb of sequence data and some 120 million unique TCR beta sequences from about 179 million T cells. Roughly 300 gigabases of sequencing data and around 80 million unique TCR sequences made up an early release that covered approximately 620 HLA-typed donors. Among the roughly 390 genotyped donors, about 83% belonged to the genetic ancestry cluster associated with self-reported Caucasian donors. The study was designed to test whether signatures of past pathogen exposure could be identified by cataloging public T cell receptors. The study profiled the T cell repertoires of under 850 subjects by immunosequencing and related them to cytomegalovirus serostatus. Besides the first cohort of some 670 subjects, a separate validation cohort made up of over 100 different subjects was used. High-throughput TCR immunosequencing, statistical association of individual TCRs with disease status, and machine learning were combined to predict cytomegalovirus infection status. A later analysis re-examined previously published TCR beta repertoires from hundreds of donors and added high-resolution HLA genotyping to investigate patterns of TCR occurrence. Rather than using new phenotypic data, the later analysis identified candidate immune exposures from TCR beta sequences and from how often those sequences occurred across donors. To decide whether each TCR beta V gene segment behaved as functional or pseudogenic, an earlier analysis of several hundred of the donors relied on high-throughput TCR beta sequencing. Alongside the repertoire data, information on donor age, sex, ethnicity and CMV serostatus was compiled. A later genetic analysis used genome-wide SNP genotypes for about three fifths of the roughly 700 donors, treating that subset as a discovery cohort. Every repertoire in the discovery cohort had been generated on one and the same sequencing platform. HLA typing included class I and class II loci at four-digit resolution. The number of donors typed differed by locus, with about 629-640 for A, B, C, DRB1 and DQB1, 522 for DQA1, 606 for DPA1, and 400 to 490 for DPB1. Several DR-DQ haplotypes were treated as single units for association and clustering because of strong linkage in the cohort. Among some 410 genotyped donors of the cohort, an average of approximately 200,000 unique TCR beta nucleotide sequences was sequenced per donor, of which about 18% were non-productive. Summary of the overall study and its limitations: Some IMGT-functional V segments, including TRBV6-2 and TRBV6-3, could not be distinguished by the 87-base-pair reads and were therefore excluded. A later analysis associated about 17,000 TCR beta sequences with specific HLA alleles at a false discovery rate of 0.05. Broadly in line with IMGT annotations, most TCR beta V segments showed up in productive rearrangements about 90% or about 30% of the time in an earlier analysis of several hundred of the donors. A cluster of highly shared sequence variants was judged likely to be a technical artifact of the sequencing pipeline. CMV serostatus was the only immune exposure information available for the cohort. Linkage disequilibrium might explain the correlated functional status among segregating V segments, but an unknown experimental factor could not be excluded. The earlier analysis of 587 of the donors excluded 15 to 20 rarely observed V segments, including chromosome 9 orphons, because counts were too low. A total of fewer than 200 TCR beta chains were listed by the study as associated with cytomegalovirus. Because some donors lacked HLA typing at each locus, the association tests relied only on the typed subset. In a later analysis, several top co-occurrence clusters were reported to appear linked to parvovirus B19, influenza, CMV and Epstein-Barr virus. According to a later analysis, TCR association rates differed among HLA loci, with DRB1 alleles showing the most associated TCRs and HLA-C alleles showing the fewest. Most TCR sequences were observed very rarely across donors, whereas some public TCRs were present in many individuals. Sequencing depth was assumed to be roughly uniform across donors in the presence/absence analyses, though that assumption may not hold. A later genetic analysis associated a missense DCLRE1C variant with V-gene and J-gene trimming of TCR beta chains, and an independent cohort replicated the association. Cytomegalovirus status was reported to be diagnosed by the classifier with high specificity and sensitivity in both the original and validation cohorts. According to the authors, the approach could potentially be generalized to other disease states and immunological phenotypes. Compared with equally common non-associated chains, HLA-associated TCR beta chains in a later analysis were more clonally expanded and had lower generation probabilities. Three of the identified cytomegalovirus-associated TCR beta chains were confirmed in vitro to be specific for cytomegalovirus antigens. Only TCR beta chains were sequenced in this cohort, and the absence of alpha or paired-chain data limited detectable features. According to a later genetic analysis, donors in an Asian-associated ancestry cluster had fewer N-insertions in productive TCRs than the roughly 670-donor mean. A further reported finding was that TCR beta sequences accurately predicted the HLA-A and HLA-B alleles for most subjects in the first cohort. When HLA alleles, especially DR and DQ, strongly co-occurred, TCR associations were difficult to assign to individual alleles. In a later analysis, most CMV-associated TCR beta chains were found to appear HLA-restricted, with HLA associations seemingly driven largely by CMV exposure.

The library was made by the immunoSEQ multiplex PCR assay. The multiplex PCR relied on a mix of 60 forward primers for TCR Vbeta segments and 13 reverse primers for TCR Jbeta segments. Amplification of the CDR3 region of rearranged TCR beta genes was performed with a multiplex PCR assay on genomic DNA. The Illumina HiSeq System was used to sequence the amplified TCR beta libraries as 87-base-pair reads. Under the source paper's analysis protocol: A later analysis tallied approximately 87 million unique TCR beta chains across the 640 or so repertoires, and around 10 million of those chains were shared by two or more donors. To remove PCR and sequencing errors, raw reads were error-corrected and collapsed into unique sequences using a nearest-neighbor algorithm that merged closely related sequences. V, D and J gene segments were assigned by aligning CDR3 sequences to IMGT reference sequences. Each retained sequence needed at least a six-nucleotide match to both a V gene segment and a J gene segment. Rearrangements were classified as productive when the CDR3 lacked stop codons and remained in frame with V and J, and all other rearrangements were classified as non-productive. CDR3 was defined according to IMGT convention as the region running from the second conserved V-encoded cysteine to the conserved J-encoded phenylalanine. In an earlier analysis of more than 550 of the donors, sequences lacking an unambiguous match to a single V gene segment were excluded. An earlier analysis of about 590 of the donors classified V segments as functional when productive rearrangements were above 56.7% and as segregating when the standard deviation between donors was above 5%. A statistical classification framework was built for diagnosing cytomegalovirus status from the catalog of TCR beta chain sequences. V and J gene assignment, in a later analysis, came from comparing TCR nucleotide sequences with IMGT/GENE-DB human TR gene sequences. In a later analysis, CDR3 sequences and most-parsimonious VDJ recombination scenarios were assigned using the TCRdist pipeline. A later analysis defined each TCR beta chain by its CDR3 amino acid sequence plus V-gene family, and excluded reads lacking a unique V-gene family. To address suspected cross-contamination and a sequencing artifact, a later analysis removed 592 highly shared, low-generation-probability nucleotide sequences. In a later analysis, a clonal expansion index for each public chain was calculated from normalized within-repertoire ranks of inferred template counts. Generation probabilities in a later analysis came from a VDJ recombination model fitted to out-of-frame rearrangements, and those results were checked against IGoR. A later analysis scored TCR-TCR, TCR-HLA and TCR-CMV co-occurrence with hypergeometric tests, applying a repertoire-size bias correction to TCR pairs. False discovery rates were estimated in a later analysis by permuting HLA or CMV assignments 20 times. In a later analysis, co-occurring TCRs were grouped using DBSCAN, and TCRdist sequence similarity was added for clustering within HLA-allele-positive subsets. Repertoires with fewer than 30,000 or more than 120,000 public chains were left out of co-occurrence clustering, as were several repertoires with anomalous nucleotide sharing. Here the immuneACCESS table is served through TCRdb, limited to in-frame sequences with V and J called. Missing clones are a known gap in these copies; in checked studies unresolved V genes cover under half, and the rest lacks a known reason. V and J calls and clone size follow that table, whereas D and trimming were derived from the DNA. The sample table records about 140,000 clones; about four fifths of these occur just once. Of the sample, 4% to 5% falls within the top ten clones.

Concerning this clone itself: Its recognized antigen is unknown. Per-base qualities were not stored, and no clone one base away is much larger.

The cohort consisted of 666 healthy bone marrow donors. All cohort members were sampled while nominally healthy, although unrecorded immune exposures were likely present. The donor tested CMV seropositive, placing the donor among the 310 or so seropositive members of the cohort. A peripheral blood sample was collected from each donor, and TCR beta sequencing was performed on peripheral blood mononuclear cells. The Qiagen DNeasy Blood Extraction Kit was used to extract genomic DNA from the blood cell samples. The junction carries 11 bases between V and J, which are trimmed by 4 bases and 0 bases respectively. CDR1 SGHRS and CDR2 YFSETQ are derived from the germline V gene. The CDR3 holds 15 amino acids from the cysteine to the phenylalanine. Only the CDR3 portion is preserved as DNA: 45 bases, with reading frame beginning at the first base.

The sequence is built from TRBV5-1 and TRBJ1-5, and possibly TRBD1, on 6 matching bases. The sample was PBMCs. The receptor was derived from a man aged 35-49 years in good health and CMV-seropositive. The CDR3 protein: CASSLGQTSNQPQHF. The DNA reads as follows: TGCGCCAGCAGCCTTGGACAGACTAGCAATCAGCCCCAGCATTTT.